Listed below are T cell receptor beta chains from one sample, sequenced in a study of T cell responses to AZD1222 COVID-19 vaccine. Sequencing used immunoSEQ multiplex PCR; TCRdb keeps in-frame clones, though not all of them. Altogether roughly 100,000 clones are present, more than 75% being singletons, with the ten largest covering 7% to 10%. This specimen consisted of peripheral blood, obtained on day 0 of AZD1222 vaccination. These receptors were taken from an adult in good health. The CDR3 runs from the conserved cysteine through the conserved F or W. The D gene is left open where the match is weak. Not all rows give a size; the values are once, few, many and, for expanded clones, a class.

TRBJ1-2,.,.,TRBV29-1,TGCAGCGTTGCGCAGGCTAACTATGGCTACACCTTC,CSVAQANYGYTF
TRBJ2-5,TRBD2,.,TRBV20-1,TGCAGTGCTAGTTTAGGACTAGCCCAAGAGACCCAGTACTTC,CSASLGLAQETQYF
TRBJ1-5,.,few,TRBV28,TGTGCCAGCACAGGGAGGGTTCCACGGCCCCAGCATTTT,CASTGRVPRPQHF
TRBJ2-3,.,.,TRBV28,TGTGCCAGCAAAGATCTTAGAAAAGCAGATACGCAGTATTTT,CASKDLRKADTQYF
TRBJ2-2,TRBD2,.,TRBV6-5,TGTGCCTCTCGGGGGGGGAAGGGCACCGGGGAGCTGTTTTTT,CASRGGKGTGELFF
TRBJ2-1,.,once,TRBV5-1,TGCGCCAGCAGCTTGGAGGCCCCCCCCGCGGATGAGCAGTTCTTC,CASSLEAPPADEQFF
TRBJ1-1,.,.,TRBV28,TGTGCCAGCAGGGGGTCCTTGAACACTGAAGCTTTCTTT,CASRGSLNTEAFF
TRBJ2-2,.,.,TRBV14,TGTGCCAGCAGCCAAGATATCCCAGGGGCGAACACCGGGGAGCTGTTTTTT,CASSQDIPGANTGELFF
TRBJ2-1,TRBD1,.,TRBV10-3,TGTGCCATCAATCGGGACAGGGATTCAATTGAGCAGTTCTTC,CAINRDRDSIEQFF
TRBJ1-1,.,few,TRBV19,TGTGCCACCGCACAGTACATGAACACTGAAGCTTTCTTT,CATAQYMNTEAFF
TRBJ1-5,.,.,TRBV6-4,TGTGCCCGAGACACCGGCCGGTGGCCCCAGCATTTT,CARDTGRWPQHF
TRBJ2-6,TRBD1,.,TRBV10-2,TGCGCCAGCAGTGGTTCACAGGGGGCTACTGGGGCCAACGTCCTGACTTTC,CASSGSQGATGANVLTF
TRBJ2-5,TRBD2,.,TRBV29-1,TGCAGCGTTTGGGGGGGTGGCGGGGAGACCCAGTACTTC,CSVWGGGGETQYF
TRBJ2-7,.,.,TRBV28,TGTGCCAGCAGTTTAGCCAGGGTGGGCACCTACGAGCAGTACTTC,CASSLARVGTYEQYF
TRBJ2-7,.,.,TRBV28,TGTGCCAGCAGTTTATCTATAACATCGCCCGAGCAGTACTTC,CASSLSITSPEQYF
TRBJ1-5,TRBD1,.,TRBV5-6,TGTGCCAGCAGCTTCCGCCCTCGGACAGGGTTCAATCAGCCCCAGCATTTT,CASSFRPRTGFNQPQHF
TRBJ2-2,.,.,TRBV5-8,TGTGCCAGCAGTCCGGGCGCGAACACCGGGGAGCTGTTTTTT,CASSPGANTGELFF
TRBJ1-1,.,.,TRBV6-5,TGTGCCAGCAGTTACTTTTTAATGAGCACTGAAGCTTTCTTT,CASSYFLMSTEAFF
TRBJ1-4,TRBD1,.,TRBV3-1/TRBV3-2,TGTGCCAGCAGCCGACAGGGTACGGATGAAAAACTGTTTTTT,CASSRQGTDEKLFF
TRBJ1-2,TRBD1,.,TRBV30,TGTGCCTGGAGTCTCAGGGGGCTGGGAGGCTACACCTTC,CAWSLRGLGGYTF
TRBJ2-2,.,.,TRBV7-8,TGTGCCAGCAGCTCGGGTTCGGGGGGCTTCCACACCGGGGAGCTGTTTTTT,CASSSGSGGFHTGELFF
TRBJ2-3,TRBD2,.,TRBV18,TGTGCCAGCTCACCGCTTCTAGCGGTGAGCACAGATACGCAGTATTTT,CASSPLLAVSTDTQYF
TRBJ2-2,.,.,TRBV19,TGTGCCAGTAGCGGACGGGCGGGCACCGGGGAGCTGTTTTTT,CASSGRAGTGELFF
TRBJ1-1,.,.,TRBV7-8,TGTGCCAGCAGCTTATATCGGGGGCCAAGTGGAGACACTGAAGCTTTCTTT,CASSLYRGPSGDTEAFF
TRBJ2-1,TRBD2,.,TRBV2,TGTGCCAGCAGGGGACTAGCACAGGAGCAGTTCTTC,CASRGLAQEQFF
TRBJ1-1,.,.,TRBV7-3,TGTGCCAGCAGGTCCGCGGCCGTGAACACTGAAGCTTTCTTT,CASRSAAVNTEAFF
TRBJ2-3,TRBD1,.,TRBV12-5,TGTGCTAGTGGCGACCCGGACAGGGCAGGTACGCAGTATTTT,CASGDPDRAGTQYF
TRBJ2-3,.,.,TRBV27,TGTGCCAGCCGGCCAGGAATCCCCGTAGGCACAGATACGCAGTATTTT,CASRPGIPVGTDTQYF
TRBJ2-1,.,.,TRBV7-9,TGTGCCAGCAGCTTAGACGGGACCTCCTACAATGAGCAGTTCTTC,CASSLDGTSYNEQFF
TRBJ2-7,.,.,TRBV3-1/TRBV3-2,TGTGCCAGCAGCAAGGGGAGGACAGAACACGAGCAGTACTTC,CASSKGRTEHEQYF
TRBJ2-1,.,.,TRBV14,TGTGCCAGCAGCTTATCGAGCAATGAGCAGTTCTTC,CASSLSSNEQFF
TRBJ1-4,.,.,TRBV2,TGTGCCAGCAGTACTGAGGAGGCGAGGGAAAAACTGTTTTTT,CASSTEEAREKLFF
TRBJ2-7,TRBD2,once,TRBV3-1/TRBV3-2,TGTGCCAGCAGCACCCTAGCGGGAGCTGGAGAGCAGTACTTC,CASSTLAGAGEQYF
TRBJ2-1,TRBD2,once,TRBV24-1,TGTGCCACCAGTTTAGCGGGAGGGCCAGGGAATGAGCAGTTCTTC,CATSLAGGPGNEQFF
TRBJ2-7,.,.,TRBV7-8,TGTGCCAGCAGCTTAGTTTCGCAACTCGAGCAGTACTTC,CASSLVSQLEQYF
TRBJ2-1,TRBD2,few,TRBV18,TGTGCCAGCTCACCGTCGACTAGCGGGCCCTTATCCTACAATGAGCAGTTCTTC,CASSPSTSGPLSYNEQFF
TRBJ1-2,.,.,TRBV18,TGTGCCAGCTCAACCGGGGATCTCTATGGCTACACCTTC,CASSTGDLYGYTF
TRBJ1-4,TRBD1,few,TRBV15,TGTGCCACCAGCAGAGATGACAGGGAGTTAACGGAAAAACTGTTTTTT,CATSRDDRELTEKLFF
TRBJ1-3,.,.,TRBV15,TGTGCCACCAGCAGAGATCCGGGGGAGACAGGACGGAGCTCTGGAAACACCATATATTTT,CATSRDPGETGRSSGNTIYF
TRBJ1-6,TRBD1,few,TRBV9,TGTGCCAGCAACAGGGGGCTGGACGAGTCACCCCTCCACTTT,CASNRGLDESPLHF
TRBJ1-5,.,.,TRBV19,TGTGCCAGCTCTAAGGCGGGGTCAGGGAGACAGCCCCAGCATTTT,CASSKAGSGRQPQHF